This T cell receptor (beta chain) was sequenced for a study of read filtering for tumor transcriptome and immune sequencing. Across the study: Transcriptome libraries were built from DNase-treated RNA. TCR-mapped reads were about 3.5 to 10.27 million with IR-seq versus about 85 to 1273 with RNA-seq.

At the time of active disease, bone marrow was collected from every patient. V lost 2 bases and J lost 7, with 9 bases in between. Germline-derived CDR1 and CDR2 are SEHNR and FQNEAQ (reference sequence). This CDR3 comprises 13 residues. In its sample, this clonotype was seen many times. Its specificity is unknown. Whole-study findings and limits: IR-seq and RNA-seq agreed better without single-read clonotypes.

From roughly 390 ng of RNA, a library with molecular barcoded alpha/delta and beta/gamma adaptors was made. TCRdb processed the reads anew with MiXCR; each CDR3 protein has one entry. Among some 140,000 distinct CDR3 sequences, over 10% were seen once, and the ten largest hold just under 8.5%. Sequencing was carried out using a population of CD138-negative cells sorted from bone marrow. The chain is built from TRBV7-9 and TRBJ2-1; D is ambiguous. The receptor was isolated from a donor aged 40 or over with multiple myeloma. The CDR3 sequence: CASSLHPINEQFF. In DNA form, the CDR3 reads TGTGCCAGCAGCTTACATCCCATAAATGAGCAGTTCTTC.